The T cell receptor (beta chain) described here comes from a study of T cell responses to AZD1222 COVID-19 vaccine. Notes on the study in general: Increases in Spike-specific TCR breadth and depth were seen after two AZD1222 doses. The donor group comprised mostly white British people and more females; the analysis possibly underestimated clonal diversity. Spike-spanning, vaccine-associated CD4 TCRs were dominant at 160-218 and 743-854. Samples come after the peak T cell response, not at day 14.

Between the trimmed V and J ends, which lost 1 base and 1 base, there was a span of 12 bases. Germline values: CDR1 MNHEY, CDR2 SMNVEV (reference sequence). The CDR3 has 16 residues. Libraries were prepared by immunoSEQ multiplex PCR; TCRdb keeps only in-frame clonotypes and omits some of them. The sample shows 120,000 or so clones, less than 95% of them seen only once. Concerning this clone itself: Its antigen remains unidentified.

The sequence derives from an adult in good health. The chain carries TRBV27 and TRBJ2-3; D possibly corresponds to TRBD1 (5 bases). Specimen: peripheral blood, collected on day 0 of AZD1222 vaccination. CDR3 loop: CASSLWSRVGTDTQYF. The CDR3 DNA is TGTGCCAGCAGTTTATGGTCCAGGGTCGGCACAGATACGCAGTATTTT.